Detailed here is one T cell receptor (beta chain). Its antigen is undetermined. The table came from immunoSEQ multiplex PCR; TCRdb's copy has only in-frame clones and leaves some out. The sample lists tens of thousands of clones, around 92% seen once, with roughly 2.5% in the top ten. CDR1 is MNHNY and CDR2 is SVGAGI in the germline V gene (reference sequence). V lost 7 bases and J lost 4; bases outside the gene matches: 13. This CDR3 is built from 16 residues. This sample is drawn from a study of graft-versus-host responses after intestinal transplantation. Study overall: Isolated intestinal, liver-intestinal, or multivisceral transplants were what recipients had. All recipients were given anti-thymocyte globulin induction, and tacrolimus and steroids were then administered for roughly three years.

The sequencing here drew on unstimulated CD8+ T cells sorted from spleen or lymph node cells, taken before intestinal transplant. The sequence was collected from a human donor who received an intestinal transplant. The chain has TRBV6-6 and TRBJ2-4; 7 bases align to TRBD1. The CDR3 DNA sequence: TGTGCCAGCACCTTCCTATCCGGGACAGAAAAAAACATTCAGTACTTC. Translation: CASTFLSGTEKNIQYF.